These 18 T cell receptor beta chains originate from one sample sequenced in a study of molecular identifiers for immune sequencing clone quantification (dated by TCRdb to 2016 to 2019). The library was prepared using PCR. These reads were obtained on an Illumina HiSeq 4000. The public reads were reprocessed in TCRdb via fastp at Q25 and MiXCR, keeping in-frame beta chains. Every CDR3 protein is listed once, alongside the most common genes and DNA of its rows. The sample table shows 88,000 or so distinct CDR3 sequences, and roughly a fifth are seen once. Jointly, the top ten make up 0.8% to 1.2% of the sample. Sequences were obtained from naive CD8+ T cells from blood, with Jurkat cell RNA spiked in. The sample's cell subset or site label, in plain terms: FACS-sorted CD8+CD4-CCR7+CD45RA+ naive T cells. These receptors were collected from a human donor in good health. Some libraries in this study had Jurkat cell RNA spiked in.

The chain couples TRBV9 to TRBJ2-4, with 8 bases fitting TRBD2. This CDR3 has 16 amino acids. Per the germline V gene, CDR1 is SGDLS and CDR2 is YYNGEE. V shed 0 bases and J 9 bases; nucleotides not matched to a gene: 11. CDR3: CASSVDRGGRGSIQYF. The CDR3 nucleotides are TGTGCCAGCAGCGTAGACCGGGGGGGCCGTGGAAGCATTCAGTACTTC. The full variable domain, rest sourced from reference TRBV9 and TRBJ2-4, is DSGVTQTPKHLITATGQRVTLRCSPRSGDLSVYWYQQSLDQGLQFLIQYYNGEERAKGNILERFSAQQFPDLHSELNLSSLELGDSALYFCASSVDRGGRGSIQYFGAGTRLSVL.

A word on this clonotype: A clone one base away is much larger, so this may be a read error. The chain couples TRBV21-1 to TRBJ2-4; no DNA check was done on the table's D call, TRBD1. TRBV21-1 is given as a pseudogene. The CDR3 consists of 17 residues. The DNA for the CDR3 is TGTGCCAGCAGCAAAGGCCAGGGGGGCTTAGCCGAAAACATTCAGTACTTC. As protein: CASSKGQGGLAENIQYF.

This clonotype was seen a handful of times. The CDR3 reads CSARGDGRAEQYF. CDR3 bases: TGCAGTGCTAGAGGTGACGGGAGGGCCGAGCAGTACTTC. The chain employs TRBV20-1 and TRBJ2-7; TRBD2 agrees at 8 bases. Looked up from germline, CDR1 is DFQATT and CDR2 is SNEGSKA (reference sequence). This CDR3 is built from 13 residues. The junction had 5 bases not matched to a gene; V was cut back by 1 base and J by 6 bases.

This clonotype occurred many times. The rearrangement links TRBV5-1 to TRBJ2-3; D gene ambiguous. The CDR3 contains 13 residues. Trimming removed 0 bases from V and 6 bases from J, with 8 bases in between. CDR1 is SGHRS, CDR2 YFSETQ, per germline. The CDR3 loop is CASSLGLKDTQYF. CDR3 coding DNA: TGCGCCAGCAGCTTGGGGCTTAAGGATACGCAGTATTTT.

The V call is TRBV5-1, the J call TRBJ2-1, with TRBD2 matching 9 bases. The CDR3 spans 15 residues. In germline, CDR1 is SGHRS, CDR2 YFSETQ. The V segment lost 3 bases and the J segment 9 bases; nucleotides outside the gene matches: 10. The CDR3 region is CASSSTSGPLGEQFF. The CDR3 nucleotides are TGCGCCAGCAGCTCGACTAGCGGCCCCCTGGGTGAGCAGTTCTTC. The complete variable domain, with remaining parts taken from reference TRBV5-1 and TRBJ2-1, reads KAGVTQTPRYLIKTRGQQVTLSCSPISGHRSVSWYQQTPGQGLQFLFEYFSETQRNKGNFPGRFSGRQFSNSRSEMNVSTLELGDSALYLCASSSTSGPLGEQFFGPGTRLTVL.

The chain recombines TRBV20-1 with TRBJ2-2; TRBD1 matches at 8 bases. The germline V gene has CDR1 DFQATT and CDR2 SNEGSKA (reference sequence). This CDR3 is built from 13 residues. The V gene end was trimmed by 7 bases and the J gene end by 2 bases; junction bases not matched to a gene: 3. In DNA form, the CDR3 reads TGCAGTGGGCAGGGGGCCAACACCGGGGAGCTGTTTTTT. This codes for CSGQGANTGELFF.

This clonotype was detected ten times or more. The V gene is TRBV13, the J gene TRBJ1-3; unclear D gene. Germline V lookup: CDR1 PRHDT, CDR2 FYEKMQ (reference sequence). V was trimmed by 5 bases and J by 0 bases, leaving 11 bases between them. This CDR3 has 15 residues. CDR3 loop: CASSPLGSSGNTIYF. For the CDR3, the DNA is TGTGCCAGCAGCCCGTTAGGGTCCTCTGGAAACACCATATATTTT.

As concerns this clonotype: A much larger clone differs by one base, so this may be a read error. This chain links TRBV15 with TRBJ2-1; D perhaps matches TRBD2 (6 bases). The CDR3 has 15 residues. The germline V gene encodes CDR1 LNHNV and CDR2 YYDKDF (reference sequence). DNA of the CDR3: TGTGCCGCCAGCAGAGATAGTTGGGGGGAGGCTGAGCAGTTCTTC. Translation gives CAASRDSWGEAEQFF.

The table lists this clonotype with many counts. The chain couples TRBV5-8 to TRBJ2-2, with a weak D call TRBD1 (6 bases). The CDR3 has 18 residues. Trimming pared 4 bases from V and 0 bases from J, leaving 19 bases between. Germline lookup yields CDR1 SGHTS and CDR2 YDEGEE. CDR3 DNA: TGTGCCAGCAGCCTAGTACTCCGGGACACGACGAACACCGGGGAGCTGTTTTTT. Translation: CASSLVLRDTTNTGELFF.

This clonotype was recorded at least ten times. The CDR3 DNA is TGTGCCAGCAGCTTTAACATTGAGAATGAGCAGTTCTTC. This gives the protein CASSFNIENEQFF. The chain combines TRBV7-6 with TRBJ2-1; D remains ambiguous. V gave up 3 bases and J gave up 7 bases, with 10 bases separating them. CDR1 and CDR2 from the germline V gene are SGHVS and FNYEAQ. This CDR3 region has 13 residues. The whole variable domain, filled in from reference TRBV7-6 and TRBJ2-1, reads GAGVSQSPRYKVTKRGQDVALRCDPISGHVSLYWYRQALGQGPEFLTYFNYEAQQDKSGLPNDRFSAERPEGSISTLTIQRTEQRDSAMYRCASSFNIENEQFFGPGTRLTVL.

The sample holds many counts of this clonotype. The gene calls are TRBV27 and TRBJ2-7; either TRBD1 or TRBD2 may fit D (5 bases each). The V gene lost 3 bases and the J gene lost 7 bases, with 13 bases spanning the gap. CDR1 MNHEY and CDR2 SMNVEV come from the germline V gene (reference sequence). The CDR3 runs to 13 residues. The CDR3 spells CASSFGEGREQYF. DNA of the CDR3: TGTGCCAGCAGTTTCGGTGAGGGGCGGGAGCAGTACTTC.

This clonotype was recorded at least ten times. The chain joins TRBV6-5 to TRBJ2-7; 9 positions match TRBD2. The CDR3 is made up of 15 amino acids. Germline V gene lookup returns CDR1 MNHEY and CDR2 SVGAGI. V shed 3 bases, J shed 7 bases, and the junction held 10 bases outside the gene matches. CDR3: CASSYAASGVVEQYF. The DNA for the CDR3 is TGTGCCAGCAGTTATGCGGCTAGCGGGGTTGTTGAGCAGTACTTC.

Note on this clonotype: This likely comes from a read error, as the CDR3 has no conserved phenylalanine or tryptophan at its end. The chain recombines TRBV4-3 with TRBJ1-1; 8 bases are shared with TRBD1. Germline CDR1 is LGHNA and CDR2 is YSLEER. The CDR3 consists of 15 residues. J gave up 3 bases and V 0 bases, and 3 bases lay outside the gene matches. This CDR3 is CASSQDAGGYTEAFC. In DNA form, the CDR3 reads TGCGCCAGCAGCCAAGATGCAGGGGGCTACACTGAAGCTTTCTGT.

There are a few counts of this clonotype. Compared with germline, one end of the junction differs, possibly owing to a read error. CDR3: CANSIGGRGTEAFF. In nucleotides, the CDR3 is TGTGCCAATAGTATAGGGGGTCGAGGAACTGAAGCTTTCTTT. The V gene is TRBV19, the J gene TRBJ1-1; a weak D match, TRBD1 (6 bases). Germline assignment: CDR1 LNHDA and CDR2 SQIVND (reference sequence). This CDR3 has 14 residues.

This chain joins TRBV20-1 and TRBJ2-1; 9 bases agree with TRBD1. V dropped 3 bases and J dropped 4; count of bases not matched to a gene: 4. CDR3 length equals 14 residues. CDR1 is DFQATT and CDR2 is SNEGSKA in the germline V gene (reference sequence). The CDR3 spells CSARADRGYNEQFF. The CDR3 DNA follows: TGCAGTGCTAGGGCGGACAGGGGATACAATGAGCAGTTCTTC.

This clonotype has ten or more counts. The chain is built from TRBV5-4 and TRBJ2-7, with TRBD1 matching over 10 bases. CDR3 length: 14 amino acids. Looked up from germline, CDR1 is SGHNT and CDR2 is YYREEE (reference sequence). Unmatched junction bases numbered 4, after V lost 0 bases and J lost 7 bases. The CDR3 spells CASSLGQGAREQYF. The CDR3 DNA is TGTGCCAGCAGCTTGGGACAGGGGGCGCGGGAGCAGTACTTC.

This clonotype was detected only a few times. V and J are TRBV12-3 or TRBV12-4 and TRBJ2-2; TRBD2 agrees at 10 bases. Trimming at V came to 5 bases and at J to 1 base, leaving 10 bases not matched to a gene. This CDR3 has 18 residues. DNA for the CDR3: TGTGCCAGCAGTCGAGGCCTAGCGGGAGTAGGGAACACCGGGGAGCTGTTTTTT. Its protein is CASSRGLAGVGNTGELFF.

This clonotype was counted at least ten times. This chain uses TRBV29-1 with TRBJ2-7, with D possibly matching TRBD1 (6 bases). The CDR3 totals 13 residues. Per germline, CDR1 SQVTM and CDR2 ANQGSEA. The V and J ends lost 0 bases and 3 bases respectively, with 9 bases between them. The CDR3 region has the DNA TGCAGCGTTGAAGATCAGGGGAGCTACGAGCAGTACTTC. Translation: CSVEDQGSYEQYF.